A selection of T cell receptor beta chains follows, all from one sample in a study of CD8 T cells in Susac syndrome. TCRdb redid the calling of the immunoSEQ multiplex PCR reads with MiXCR, one entry per CDR3 protein. The sample lists 140,000 or so distinct CDR3 sequences; approximately 94% were seen once. Sequenced sample: CD4+ T cells from PBMCs. These receptors were collected from a human donor with Susac syndrome. The CDR3 runs from the conserved cysteine through the conserved F or W. Fields, in order: CDR3 length, J gene, clone size, V gene, D gene, CDR3 DNA, CDR3 protein. A D gene is named only where the DNA matches it firmly. Clone sizes are given selectively: once, few, many, or a class where the clone is expanded.

12 | TRBJ2-3 | NA | TRBV7-3 | TRBD1 | TGTGCCAGCAGCACAGGGGCGGGTCCGCAGTATTTT | CASSTGAGPQYF
14 | TRBJ2-7 | NA | TRBV7-2 | TRBD2 | TGTGCCAGCAGCTTAGATAGCGGGGCCTACGAGCAGTACTTC | CASSLDSGAYEQYF
12 | TRBJ2-7 | NA | TRBV12-3/TRBV12-4 | NA | TGTGCCAGCAGTTTTGGGGTCTCCGAGCAGTACTTC | CASSFGVSEQYF
13 | TRBJ2-2 | NA | TRBV21-1 | NA | TGTGCCAGCAGCAAACTGGACACCGGGGAGCTGTTTTTT | CASSKLDTGELFF
17 | TRBJ1-2 | once | TRBV27 | NA | TGTGCCAGCAGTTTTATCCACGGGACGGTGGGTCTCTATGGCTACACCTTC | CASSFIHGTVGLYGYTF
16 | TRBJ2-7 | NA | TRBV3-1 | TRBD1 | TGTGCCAGCAGTCACTCATCGTGGACAGGCTCGTACGAGCAGTACTTC | CASSHSSWTGSYEQYF
15 | TRBJ1-1 | NA | TRBV12-3/TRBV12-4 | TRBD1 | TGTGCCAGCAGCCCCAACAGGGGGCGAGGGACTGAAGCTTTCTTT | CASSPNRGRGTEAFF
13 | TRBJ2-4 | NA | TRBV20-1 | TRBD2 | TGCAGTGCCGAACTAGCGGGGCCTAACATTCAGTACTTC | CSAELAGPNIQYF
12 | TRBJ1-5 | NA | TRBV7-9 | NA | TGTGCCAGCAGCGCACCTGGGCAGCCCCAGCATTTT | CASSAPGQPQHF
16 | TRBJ2-5 | once | TRBV20-1 | TRBD2 | TGCAGTGCTAGGTGGGGACTAGCGGGAGAAGGAGAGACCCAGTACTTC | CSARWGLAGEGETQYF
13 | TRBJ2-7 | NA | TRBV18 | NA | TGTGCCAGCTCACAACGGGACTCGGGGGAGCAGTACTTC | CASSQRDSGEQYF
15 | TRBJ2-7 | NA | TRBV25-1 | NA | TGTGCCAGCAGCGACAGACAGGGAGGGACCTACGAGCAGTACTTC | CASSDRQGGTYEQYF
14 | TRBJ1-2 | NA | TRBV11-2 | NA | TGTGCCAGCAGCTTACGGGACCAGATAAGAGGCTACACCTTC | CASSLRDQIRGYTF
13 | TRBJ1-5 | NA | TRBV20-1 | TRBD1 | TGCAGTGCTAGTTCAGGGGGGAATCAGCCCCAGCATTTT | CSASSGGNQPQHF
17 | TRBJ2-5 | NA | TRBV7-2 | TRBD2 | TGTGCCAGCAGCCCCCCGGGACTAGCGGGAGGTCGGGAGACCCAGTACTTC | CASSPPGLAGGRETQYF
12 | TRBJ2-5 | NA | TRBV12-3/TRBV12-4 | NA | TGTGCCAGCAGGGGGGTTGGAGAGACCCAGTACTTC | CASRGVGETQYF
16 | TRBJ2-2 | NA | TRBV6-1 | TRBD1 | TGTGCCAGCAGTCCACGACAGGGGGTGAACACCGGGGAGCTGTTTTTT | CASSPRQGVNTGELFF
15 | TRBJ2-6 | NA | TRBV5-1 | NA | TGCGCCAGCAGGAGGGACATCTCTGGGGCCAACGTCCTGACTTTC | CASRRDISGANVLTF
14 | TRBJ1-1 | NA | TRBV29-1 | NA | TGCAGCGTTGAACGCCGGCAGGCGAACACTGAAGCTTTCTTT | CSVERRQANTEAFF
16 | TRBJ1-3 | NA | TRBV4-1 | TRBD1 | TGCGCCAGCAGCTCCAGGCAGGGGGCCTCCGGAAACACCATATATTTT | CASSSRQGASGNTIYF
18 | TRBJ1-5 | NA | TRBV27 | NA | TGTGCCAGCAGTTCCAAGCCCGTGGGGGTCCGGGGCAATCAGCCCCAGCATTTT | CASSSKPVGVRGNQPQHF
15 | TRBJ2-2 | NA | TRBV20-1 | NA | TGCAGTGCTAGAGACTGGGGGCTGGGCACCGGGGAGCTGTTTTTT | CSARDWGLGTGELFF
14 | TRBJ2-2 | NA | TRBV5-1 | NA | TGCGCCAGCAGTCGCGGGACGCGAACCGGGGAGCTGTTTTTT | CASSRGTRTGELFF
14 | TRBJ1-5 | NA | TRBV12-3/TRBV12-4 | NA | TGTGCCAGCAGTCCAGGGCTCAGCAATCAGCCCCAGCATTTT | CASSPGLSNQPQHF
12 | TRBJ1-1 | NA | TRBV7-9 | TRBD1 | TGTGCCAGCAGCTACCGGGGGACAGGGGCTTTCTTT | CASSYRGTGAFF
15 | TRBJ2-7 | NA | TRBV20-1 | TRBD2 | TGCAGTGCTAGAGGCGGGTCTAGCGGGAGTGACGAGCAGTACTTC | CSARGGSSGSDEQYF
13 | TRBJ2-1 | NA | TRBV29-1 | TRBD2 | TGCAGCGTTGGACTAGCGGGCTACAATGAGCAGTTCTTC | CSVGLAGYNEQFF
16 | TRBJ1-1 | NA | TRBV29-1 | NA | TGCAGCGCCGGGCGGGAAACAGGACCTATGAACACTGAAGCTTTCTTT | CSAGRETGPMNTEAFF
14 | TRBJ1-1 | NA | TRBV20-1 | TRBD1 | TGCAGTGCTACCGACAGGGGAGCGAGCACTGAAGCTTTCTTT | CSATDRGASTEAFF
14 | TRBJ1-1 | NA | TRBV12-3/TRBV12-4 | NA | TGTGCCAGCAGTTTAGACTCTTTAACGACTGAAGCTTTCTTT | CASSLDSLTTEAFF
13 | TRBJ2-3 | NA | TRBV28 | NA | TGTGCCAGCCGAGGTCAGGGGTGGGATACGCAGTATTTT | CASRGQGWDTQYF
15 | TRBJ1-1 | once | TRBV9 | TRBD1 | TGTGCCAGCAGCAAGTTACAGGGGGCGAACACTGAAGCTTTCTTT | CASSKLQGANTEAFF
17 | TRBJ2-1 | NA | TRBV4-1 | NA | TGCGCCAGCAGCACGAGCATCGCTAGCGTCTCCGGCAGGGAGCAGTTCTTC | CASSTSIASVSGREQFF
16 | TRBJ2-1 | NA | TRBV14 | TRBD2 | TGTGCCAGCAGCCCCCTGGGGACTAGCGGGGTCCATGAGCAGTTCTTC | CASSPLGTSGVHEQFF
15 | TRBJ2-1 | NA | TRBV12-3/TRBV12-4 | TRBD2 | TGTGCCAGCAGTTTCGGGGAGGGCACCTACAATGAGCAGTTCTTC | CASSFGEGTYNEQFF
13 | TRBJ1-1 | NA | TRBV5-1 | TRBD1 | TGCGCCAGCAGCCCCTTCGGACAGGGTGAAGCTTTCTTT | CASSPFGQGEAFF
14 | TRBJ2-2 | NA | TRBV12-3/TRBV12-4 | NA | TGTGCCAGCAGTTTTGGTGGTTCGGGAGGGGAGCTGTTTTTT | CASSFGGSGGELFF
18 | TRBJ2-7 | NA | TRBV6-1 | TRBD2 | TGTGCCAGCAGAACCGGGACTAGCGGGAGTTCCAGTTCCTACGAGCAGTACTTC | CASRTGTSGSSSSYEQYF
13 | TRBJ2-7 | NA | TRBV28 | NA | TGTGCCAGCAGCCCAGGACATTTCCGCGAGCAGTACTTC | CASSPGHFREQYF
14 | TRBJ1-2 | once | TRBV4-1 | TRBD1 | TGCGCCAGCAGCCAATCCGGACAGGGCTATGGCTACACCTTC | CASSQSGQGYGYTF
15 | TRBJ2-5 | NA | TRBV6-5 | NA | TGTGCCAGCAAGGGGGCGGGAGTCCCCAAAGAGACCCAGTACTTC | CASKGAGVPKETQYF
14 | TRBJ1-5 | NA | TRBV19 | NA | TGTGCCAGTAGTATTAGAGGGGACAATCAGCCCCAGCATTTT | CASSIRGDNQPQHF
12 | TRBJ1-2 | NA | TRBV29-1 | NA | TGCAGCGTTGGGTTTGGGGCGGATGGCTACACCTTC | CSVGFGADGYTF
13 | TRBJ1-2 | NA | TRBV4-1 | TRBD1 | TGCGCCAGCCACGGACAGGGGAGCTATGGCTACACCTTC | CASHGQGSYGYTF
13 | TRBJ2-5 | NA | TRBV7-7 | NA | TGTGCCAGCAGCTTACGGATTTGGGAGACCCAGTACTTC | CASSLRIWETQYF
14 | TRBJ1-4 | NA | TRBV6-5 | NA | TGTGCCAGCAGTCTCACTGCAACTAATGAAAAACTGTTTTTT | CASSLTATNEKLFF
16 | TRBJ2-1 | once | TRBV7-2 | NA | TGTGCCAGCAGCTCCCGGGGGGACAGGTTAATAGATGAGCAGTTCTTC | CASSSRGDRLIDEQFF
13 | TRBJ1-5 | NA | TRBV20-1 | TRBD1 | TGCAGTTCCGGGACAGGGAGCAATCAGCCCCAGCATTTT | CSSGTGSNQPQHF
15 | TRBJ2-7 | NA | TRBV21-1 | NA | TGTGCCAGCAGCAAAGACAGCGGGTCGGTCGACGAGCAGTACTTC | CASSKDSGSVDEQYF
14 | TRBJ2-6 | once | TRBV29-1 | TRBD1 | TGCAGCGTTCCAAGACAGGGTGAAGGCAACGTCCTGACTTTC | CSVPRQGEGNVLTF